This TCR beta chain appears in the sequencing data of a study of cytomegalovirus exposure and HLA in healthy donors. Turning to the study itself: Around 77 million unique TCRs from HLA-typed donors made up an early data release.

PCR used 60 Vbeta primers and 13 Jbeta primers. Assay: immunoSEQ multiplex PCR; the TCRdb copy retains only in-frame clones and omits some. The table has fewer than 200,000 clones, more than 70% seen once. Concerning this clone itself: No antigen is known for it.

It was healthy bone marrow donors who served as donors. General study findings and limits: Excluded were some V segments that proved indistinguishable, including TRBV6-2 and TRBV6-3.

The CDR3 covers 13 residues. With V trimmed by 8 bases and J by 3 bases, 4 bases remained unmatched. Germline assignment: CDR1 MNHNY and CDR2 SVGAGI (reference sequence). V usage is TRBV6-6 and J usage is TRBJ2-7; 10 nucleotides align to TRBD1. Sequencing input: PBMCs. This sequence originates from a man between 35 and 55 years old in good health and CMV-seropositive. CDR3 protein: CASGRDRGYEQYF. CDR3 nucleotides: TGTGCCAGCGGCCGGGACAGGGGCTACGAGCAGTACTTC.